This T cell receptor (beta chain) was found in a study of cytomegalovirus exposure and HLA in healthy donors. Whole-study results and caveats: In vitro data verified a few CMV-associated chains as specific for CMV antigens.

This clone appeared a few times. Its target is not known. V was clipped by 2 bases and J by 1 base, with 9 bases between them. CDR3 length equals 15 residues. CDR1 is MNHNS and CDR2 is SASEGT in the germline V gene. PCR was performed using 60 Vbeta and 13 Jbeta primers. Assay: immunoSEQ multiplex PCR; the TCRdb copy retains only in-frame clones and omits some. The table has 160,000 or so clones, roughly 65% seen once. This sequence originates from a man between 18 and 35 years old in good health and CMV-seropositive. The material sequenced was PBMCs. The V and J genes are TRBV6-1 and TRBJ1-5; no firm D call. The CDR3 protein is CASSEPGISNQPQHF. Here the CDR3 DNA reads TGTGCCAGCAGTGAACCGGGGATCAGCAATCAGCCCCAGCATTTT.